The clone carrying this T cell receptor (beta chain) has only a few counts. This sample is part of a study of blood T cell repertoires in COVID-19. In the study overall: Donors in the United States, Italy and Spain gave samples during acute or convalescent COVID-19.

In the original processing: Amplifying reference gene primers gave estimates of nucleated cell counts. TCRdb keeps only in-frame clones here, not all; method: immunoSEQ multiplex PCR. V, J and clone size derive from that table, while D and trimming were established from the DNA sequence. The table has about 200,000 clones, approximately 88% seen once. The TCR originated in a man aged 40-50 years with acute or convalescent COVID-19. Sequenced sample: peripheral blood.

CDR3 nucleotide sequence: TGTGCCAGCAGCCCCGGGACAGGGGGCTTAGGTCAGCCCCAGCATTTT. Translating gives CASSPGTGGLGQPQHF. The rearrangement uses TRBV5-5 and TRBJ1-5; 12 nucleotides match TRBD1. Unmatched junction bases numbered 8, after V lost 4 bases and J lost 6 bases. CDR3 length equals 16 residues. Germline lookup yields CDR1 SGHKS and CDR2 YYEKEE (reference sequence).